This T cell receptor (beta chain) derives from a study of post-analysis software for immune sequencing data. Study-level findings and limits: The study found TRBV5-6, TRBV5-1 and TRBV20-1 among five or six TRBV segments more frequent in patients than controls.

CDR1 and CDR2 (germline): MNHEY, SMNVEV (reference sequence). CDR3 length equals 14 residues. On this clonotype: Its antigen is unknown. One end of the junction does not line up with germline, which may come from a read error.

Researchers reported that TCR beta cDNA libraries carried unique molecular identifiers. There were roughly 0.85 to 11 million T cells, and 400,000 to 650,000 cDNA molecules came from them. TCRdb recomputed calls from the PCR reads with MiXCR, one row per CDR3 protein. The sample contains about 160,000 distinct CDR3 sequences, 35% to 40% of which appear only once. V is TRBV27 and J is TRBJ1-6; perhaps TRBD1 as D (6 bases). The specimen was blood, collected after autologous hematopoietic stem cell transplantation. This receptor was identified in a girl aged 10 to 17 with multiple sclerosis. The CDR3 bases are TGTGCCGGCAGTTTGTCCAGGGGTGGTTCACCCCTCCACTTT. As protein: CAGSLSRGGSPLHF.